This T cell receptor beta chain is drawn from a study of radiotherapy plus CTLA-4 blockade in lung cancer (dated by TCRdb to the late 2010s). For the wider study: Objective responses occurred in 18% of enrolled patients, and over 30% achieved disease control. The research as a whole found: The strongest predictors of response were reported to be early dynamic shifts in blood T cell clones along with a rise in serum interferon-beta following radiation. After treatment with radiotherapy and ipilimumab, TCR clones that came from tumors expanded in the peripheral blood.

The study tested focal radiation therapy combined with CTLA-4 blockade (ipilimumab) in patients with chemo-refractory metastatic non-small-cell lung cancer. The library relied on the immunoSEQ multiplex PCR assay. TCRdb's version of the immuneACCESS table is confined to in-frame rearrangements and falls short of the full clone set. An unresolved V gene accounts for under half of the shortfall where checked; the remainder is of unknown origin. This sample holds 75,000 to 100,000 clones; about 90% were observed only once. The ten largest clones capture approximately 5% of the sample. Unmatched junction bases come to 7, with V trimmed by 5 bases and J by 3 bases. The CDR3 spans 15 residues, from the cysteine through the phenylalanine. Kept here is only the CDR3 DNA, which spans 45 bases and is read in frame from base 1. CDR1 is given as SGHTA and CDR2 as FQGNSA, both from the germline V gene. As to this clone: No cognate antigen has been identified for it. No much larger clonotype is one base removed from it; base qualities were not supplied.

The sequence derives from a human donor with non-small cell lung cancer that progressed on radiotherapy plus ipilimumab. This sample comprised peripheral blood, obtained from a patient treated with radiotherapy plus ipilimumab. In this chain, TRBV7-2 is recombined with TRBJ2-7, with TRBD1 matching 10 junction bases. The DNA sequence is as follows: TGTGCCAGCAGCAAATCCGGGACAGGGGTCTACGAGCAGTACTTC. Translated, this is CASSKSGTGVYEQYF.